The clone carrying this T cell receptor (beta chain) was picked up a small number of times. Original data processing: Amplifying reference gene primers gave estimates of nucleated cell counts. Sequenced by immunoSEQ multiplex PCR; TCRdb stores in-frame clones only, minus some. The DNA was the basis for D and trimming; V, J and clone size are from that table. Of some 210,000 clones listed, around 82% are singletons. The data stem from a study of blood T cell repertoires in COVID-19. Study-wide context: The United States, Italy and Spain were the sources of the acute and convalescent COVID-19 samples. T cells, B-cell-depleted T cells, or PBMCs provided the cDNA or gDNA that served as material.

CDR3 length: 16 amino acids. Germline CDR1 LNHDA, CDR2 SQIVND (reference sequence). V was cut by 6 bases and J by 0 bases, with 15 bases left in between. The sequenced material came from peripheral blood. J is TRBJ2-1 and V is TRBV19; D is unclear. The receptor's source is a woman between 35 and 50 years old with acute or convalescent COVID-19. The DNA for the CDR3 is TGTGCCAGTAGCAAAAGTAAGACGGGCTCCTACAATGAGCAGTTCTTC. Translation: CASSKSKTGSYNEQFF.